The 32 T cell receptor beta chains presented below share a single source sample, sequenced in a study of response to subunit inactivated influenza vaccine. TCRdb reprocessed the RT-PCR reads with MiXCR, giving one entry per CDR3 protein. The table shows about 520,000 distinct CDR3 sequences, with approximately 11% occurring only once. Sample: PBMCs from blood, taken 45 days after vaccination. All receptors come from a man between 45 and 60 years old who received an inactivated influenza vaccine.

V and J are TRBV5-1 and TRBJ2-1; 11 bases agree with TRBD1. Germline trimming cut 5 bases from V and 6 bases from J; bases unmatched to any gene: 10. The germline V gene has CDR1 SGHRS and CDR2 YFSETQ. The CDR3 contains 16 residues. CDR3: CASSINAGTGGNEQFF. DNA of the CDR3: TGCGCCAGCAGTATTAACGCCGGGACAGGGGGCAATGAGCAGTTCTTC.

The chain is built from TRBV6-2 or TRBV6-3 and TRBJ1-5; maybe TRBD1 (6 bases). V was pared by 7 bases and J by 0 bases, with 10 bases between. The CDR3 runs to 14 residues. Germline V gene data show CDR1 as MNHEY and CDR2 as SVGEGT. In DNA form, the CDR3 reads TGTGCCAGCACTTGGGGGCATAGCAATCAGCCCCAGCATTTT. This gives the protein CASTWGHSNQPQHF.

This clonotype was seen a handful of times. The CDR3 protein is CSARPLSRASSYEQYF. The CDR3 DNA sequence: TGCAGTGCTAGACCTCTTTCACGGGCCTCATCCTACGAGCAGTACTTC. This sequence joins TRBV20-1 and TRBJ2-7, with D unclear. CDR1 and CDR2 from the germline V gene are DFQATT and SNEGSKA (reference sequence). V lost 2 bases and J 1 base, leaving 18 bases between the germline ends. The CDR3 runs to 16 residues.

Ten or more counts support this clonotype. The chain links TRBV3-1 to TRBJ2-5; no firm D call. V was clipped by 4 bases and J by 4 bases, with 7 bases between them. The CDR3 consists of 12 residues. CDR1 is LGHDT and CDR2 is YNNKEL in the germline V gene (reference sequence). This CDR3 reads CASSRGRETQYF. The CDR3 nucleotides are TGTGCCAGCAGCCGTGGGCGAGAGACCCAGTACTTC.

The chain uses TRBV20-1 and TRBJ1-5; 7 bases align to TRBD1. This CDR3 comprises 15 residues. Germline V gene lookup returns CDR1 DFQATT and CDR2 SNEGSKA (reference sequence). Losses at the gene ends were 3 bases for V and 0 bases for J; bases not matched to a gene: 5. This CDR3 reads CSARRAGGSNQPQHF. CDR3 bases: TGCAGTGCTAGGAGGGCAGGGGGTAGCAATCAGCCCCAGCATTTT.

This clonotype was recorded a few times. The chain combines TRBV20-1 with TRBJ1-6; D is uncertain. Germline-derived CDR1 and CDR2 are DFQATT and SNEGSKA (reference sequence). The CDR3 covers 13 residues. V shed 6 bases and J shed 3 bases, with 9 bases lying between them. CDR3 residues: CSAEARYNSPLHF. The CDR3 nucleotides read TGCAGTGCCGAAGCTCGCTATAATTCACCCCTCCACTTT.

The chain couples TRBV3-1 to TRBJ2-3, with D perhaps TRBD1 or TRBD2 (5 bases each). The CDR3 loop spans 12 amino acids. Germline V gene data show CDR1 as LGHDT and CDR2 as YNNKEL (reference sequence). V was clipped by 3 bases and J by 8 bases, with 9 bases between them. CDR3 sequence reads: CASSHEGTTQYF. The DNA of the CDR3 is TGTGCCAGCAGCCATGAGGGGACTACGCAGTATTTT.

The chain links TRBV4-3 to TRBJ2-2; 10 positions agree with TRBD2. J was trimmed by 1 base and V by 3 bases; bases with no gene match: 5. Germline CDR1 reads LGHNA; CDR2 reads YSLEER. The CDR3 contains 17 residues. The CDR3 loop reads CASSQSLAGVNTGELFF. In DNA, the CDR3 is TGCGCCAGCAGCCAGTCCCTAGCGGGGGTGAACACCGGGGAGCTGTTTTTT.

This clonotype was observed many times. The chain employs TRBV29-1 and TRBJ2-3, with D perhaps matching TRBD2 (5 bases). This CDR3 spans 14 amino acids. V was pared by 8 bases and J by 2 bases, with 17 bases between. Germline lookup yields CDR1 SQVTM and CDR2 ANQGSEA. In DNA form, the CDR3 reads TGCAGCACTACCGCGAGGGAGTACACAGATACGCAGTATTTT. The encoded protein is CSTTAREYTDTQYF.

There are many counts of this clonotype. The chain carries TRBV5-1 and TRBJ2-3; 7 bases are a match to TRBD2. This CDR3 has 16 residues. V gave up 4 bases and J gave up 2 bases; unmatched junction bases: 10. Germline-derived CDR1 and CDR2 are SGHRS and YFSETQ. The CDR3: CASSPGSLAATDTQYF. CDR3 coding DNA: TGCGCCAGCAGCCCCGGATCCCTAGCGGCCACAGATACGCAGTATTTT.

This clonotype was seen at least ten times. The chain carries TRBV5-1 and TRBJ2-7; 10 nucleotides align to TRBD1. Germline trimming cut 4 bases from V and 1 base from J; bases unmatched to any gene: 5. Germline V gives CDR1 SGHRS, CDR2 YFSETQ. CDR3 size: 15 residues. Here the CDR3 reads CASSPWDRGSYEQYF. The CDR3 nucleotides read TGCGCCAGCAGCCCATGGGACAGGGGATCCTACGAGCAGTACTTC.

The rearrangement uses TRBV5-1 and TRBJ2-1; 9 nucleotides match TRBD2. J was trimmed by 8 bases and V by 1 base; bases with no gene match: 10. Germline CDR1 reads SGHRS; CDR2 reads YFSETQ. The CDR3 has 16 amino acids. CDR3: CASSLWGGSGGDEQFF. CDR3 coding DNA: TGCGCCAGCAGCTTGTGGGGAGGTAGCGGGGGCGATGAGCAGTTCTTC.

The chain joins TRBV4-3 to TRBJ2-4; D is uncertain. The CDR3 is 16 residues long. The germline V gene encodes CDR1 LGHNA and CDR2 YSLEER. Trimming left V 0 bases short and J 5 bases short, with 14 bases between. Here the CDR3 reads CASSQDLRISQNIQYF. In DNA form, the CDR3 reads TGCGCCAGCAGCCAAGATCTCCGCATTAGTCAAAACATTCAGTACTTC.

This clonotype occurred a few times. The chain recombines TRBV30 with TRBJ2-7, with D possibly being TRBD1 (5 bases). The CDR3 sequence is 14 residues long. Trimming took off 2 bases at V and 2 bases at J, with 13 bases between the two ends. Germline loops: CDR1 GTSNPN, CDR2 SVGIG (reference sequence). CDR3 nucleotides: TGTGCCTGGAGTCCCTGGACACCAACCTACGAGCAGTACTTC. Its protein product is CAWSPWTPTYEQYF.

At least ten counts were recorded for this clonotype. CDR3 coding DNA: TGTGCCAGCAGCGTCGGGACATCGAAGCAGTTCTTC. This gives the protein CASSVGTSKQFF. V and J are TRBV11-2 and TRBJ2-1; D possibly corresponds to TRBD1 (6 bases). Trimming pared 5 bases from V and 11 bases from J, leaving 13 bases between. From germline, CDR1 is SGHAT and CDR2 FQNNGV. The CDR3 totals 12 residues.

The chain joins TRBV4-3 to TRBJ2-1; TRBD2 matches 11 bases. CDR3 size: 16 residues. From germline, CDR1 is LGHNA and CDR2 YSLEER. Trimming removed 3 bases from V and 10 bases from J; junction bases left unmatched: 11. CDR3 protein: CASSQGVLAGAKEQFF. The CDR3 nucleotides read TGCGCCAGCAGCCAGGGGGTACTAGCGGGAGCGAAAGAGCAGTTCTTC.

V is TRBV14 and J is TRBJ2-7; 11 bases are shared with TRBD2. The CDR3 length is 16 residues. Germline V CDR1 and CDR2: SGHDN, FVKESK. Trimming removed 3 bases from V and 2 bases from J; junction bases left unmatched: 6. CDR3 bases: TGTGCCAGCAGCCAGAGACTAGCGGGAAAGACCTACGAGCAGTACTTC. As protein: CASSQRLAGKTYEQYF.

Here the CDR3 DNA reads TGTGCCAGCAGTTACTCGAGTACAGGTAATGAGCAGTTCTTC. It specifies CASSYSSTGNEQFF. The genes are TRBV6-5 and TRBJ2-1, with D perhaps TRBD1 (5 bases). This CDR3 spans 14 amino acids. Trimming took 0 bases from V and 7 from J, leaving 10 bases between them. CDR1 MNHEY and CDR2 SVGAGI come from the germline V gene.

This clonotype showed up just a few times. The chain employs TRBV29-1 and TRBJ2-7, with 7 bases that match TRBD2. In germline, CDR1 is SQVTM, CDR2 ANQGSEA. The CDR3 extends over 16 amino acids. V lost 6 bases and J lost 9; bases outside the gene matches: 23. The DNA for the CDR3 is TGCAGCGTCGTTAGCGGGCACACAAACAACCCCTTGGGGCAGTACTTC. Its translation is CSVVSGHTNNPLGQYF.

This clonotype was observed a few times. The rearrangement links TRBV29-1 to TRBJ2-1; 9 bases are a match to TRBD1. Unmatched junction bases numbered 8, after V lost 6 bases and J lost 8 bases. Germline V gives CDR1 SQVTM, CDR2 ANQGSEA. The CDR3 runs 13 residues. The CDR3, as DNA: TGCAGCGTCGACAGGGGGGTATACGATGAGCAGTTCTTC. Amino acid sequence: CSVDRGVYDEQFF.

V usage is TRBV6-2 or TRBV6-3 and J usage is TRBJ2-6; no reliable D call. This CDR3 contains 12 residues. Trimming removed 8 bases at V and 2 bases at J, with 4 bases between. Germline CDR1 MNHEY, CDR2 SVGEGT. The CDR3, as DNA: TGTGCCAGCCTGGCTGGGGCCAACGTCCTGACTTTC. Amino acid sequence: CASLAGANVLTF.

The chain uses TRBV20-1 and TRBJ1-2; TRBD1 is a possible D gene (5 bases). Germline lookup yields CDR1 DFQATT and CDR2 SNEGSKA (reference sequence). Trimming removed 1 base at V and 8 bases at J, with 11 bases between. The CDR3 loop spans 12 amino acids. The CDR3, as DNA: TGCAGTGCTAGAGTACAGGAGCGGGGCTACACCTTC. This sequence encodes CSARVQERGYTF.

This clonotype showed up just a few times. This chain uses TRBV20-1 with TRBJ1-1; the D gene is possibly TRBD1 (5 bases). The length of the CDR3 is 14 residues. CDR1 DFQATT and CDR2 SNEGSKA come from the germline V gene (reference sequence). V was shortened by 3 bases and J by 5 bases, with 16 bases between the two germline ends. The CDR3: CSARQSGKGTEAFF. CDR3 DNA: TGCAGTGCTAGGCAATCAGGGAAGGGTACTGAAGCTTTCTTT.

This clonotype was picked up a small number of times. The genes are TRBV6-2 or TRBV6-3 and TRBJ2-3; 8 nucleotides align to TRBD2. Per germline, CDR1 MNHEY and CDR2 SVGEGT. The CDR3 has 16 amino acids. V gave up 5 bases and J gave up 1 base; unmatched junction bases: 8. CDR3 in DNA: TGTGCCAGCAGTAGCCGGGAGGGCCTGGGCACAGATACGCAGTATTTT. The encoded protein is CASSSREGLGTDTQYF.

CDR3 protein: CASSREGGIQETQYF. In DNA form, the CDR3 reads TGCGCCAGCAGCCGAGAGGGGGGCATACAAGAGACCCAGTACTTC. The chain has TRBV5-1 and TRBJ2-5; tentatively, D is TRBD1 or TRBD2 (6 bases each). Germline V gene lookup returns CDR1 SGHRS and CDR2 YFSETQ. This CDR3 comprises 15 residues. Trimming took off 4 bases at V and 2 bases at J, with 15 bases between the two ends.

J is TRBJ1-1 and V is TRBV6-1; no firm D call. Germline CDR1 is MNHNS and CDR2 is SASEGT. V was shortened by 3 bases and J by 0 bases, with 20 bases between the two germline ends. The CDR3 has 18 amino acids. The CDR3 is CASSDFRVTPTMNTEAFF. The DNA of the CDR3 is TGTGCCAGCAGTGATTTTCGGGTAACCCCAACTATGAACACTGAAGCTTTCTTT.

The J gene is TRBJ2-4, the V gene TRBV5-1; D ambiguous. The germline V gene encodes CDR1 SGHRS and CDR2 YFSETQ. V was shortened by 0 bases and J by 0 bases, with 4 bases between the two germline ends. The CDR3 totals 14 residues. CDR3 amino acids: CASSLGEAKNIQYF. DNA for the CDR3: TGCGCCAGCAGCTTGGGTGAAGCCAAAAACATTCAGTACTTC.

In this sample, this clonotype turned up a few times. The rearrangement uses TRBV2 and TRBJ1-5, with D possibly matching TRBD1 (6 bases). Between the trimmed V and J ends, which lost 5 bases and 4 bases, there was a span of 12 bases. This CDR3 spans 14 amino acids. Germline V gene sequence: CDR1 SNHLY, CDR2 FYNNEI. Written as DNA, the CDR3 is TGTGCCAGCAGTCCTGAAACAGGGAATCAGCCCCAGCATTTT. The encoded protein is CASSPETGNQPQHF.

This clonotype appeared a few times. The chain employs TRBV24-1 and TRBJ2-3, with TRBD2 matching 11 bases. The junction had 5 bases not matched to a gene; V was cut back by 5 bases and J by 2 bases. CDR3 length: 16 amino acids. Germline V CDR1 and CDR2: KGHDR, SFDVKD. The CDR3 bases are TGTGCCACCAGTGTCCCGGGACTAGCGGCCACAGATACGCAGTATTTT. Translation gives CATSVPGLAATDTQYF.

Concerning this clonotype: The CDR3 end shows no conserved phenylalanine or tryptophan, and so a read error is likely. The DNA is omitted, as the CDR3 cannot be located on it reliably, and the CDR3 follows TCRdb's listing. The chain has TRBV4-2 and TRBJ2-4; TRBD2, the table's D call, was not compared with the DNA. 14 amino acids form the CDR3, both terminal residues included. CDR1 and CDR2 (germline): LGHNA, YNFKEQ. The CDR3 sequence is CASSQDSVAGREYY.

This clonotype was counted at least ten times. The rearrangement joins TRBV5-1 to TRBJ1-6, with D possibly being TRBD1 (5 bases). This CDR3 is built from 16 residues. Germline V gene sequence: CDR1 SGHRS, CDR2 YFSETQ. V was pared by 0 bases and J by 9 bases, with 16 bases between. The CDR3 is CASSLAGTNEISPLHF. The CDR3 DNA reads TGCGCCAGCAGCTTGGCCGGGACGAACGAAATTTCACCCCTCCACTTT.

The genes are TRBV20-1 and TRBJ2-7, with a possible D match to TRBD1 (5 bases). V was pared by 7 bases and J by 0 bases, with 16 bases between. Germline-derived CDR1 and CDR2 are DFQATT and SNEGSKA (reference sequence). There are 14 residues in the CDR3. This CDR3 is CSVGSDKSSYEQYF. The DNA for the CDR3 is TGCAGTGTAGGGTCGGACAAGAGCTCCTACGAGCAGTACTTC.